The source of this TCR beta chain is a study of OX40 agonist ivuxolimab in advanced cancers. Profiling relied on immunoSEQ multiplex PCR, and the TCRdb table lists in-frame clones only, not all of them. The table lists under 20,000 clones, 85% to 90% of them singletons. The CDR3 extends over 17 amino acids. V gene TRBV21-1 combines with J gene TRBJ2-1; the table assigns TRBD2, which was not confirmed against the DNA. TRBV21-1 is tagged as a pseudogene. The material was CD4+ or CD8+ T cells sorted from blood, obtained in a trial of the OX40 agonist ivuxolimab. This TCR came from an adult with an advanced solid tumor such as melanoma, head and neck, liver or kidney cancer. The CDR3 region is CASSKPGPSVSYNEQFF. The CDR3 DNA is TGTGCCAGCAGCAAACCGGGACCTAGCGTCTCCTACAATGAGCAGTTCTTC.